What follows is one T cell receptor beta chain and its context. Its specificity is unknown. These data come from a study of siplizumab effects on memory and regulatory T cells. Points from the study as a whole: Controls showed an average of 26.9% Treg-derived mappable alloreactive CD4+ clones, while siplizumab showed about 69%. Naive T cells were seemingly more diverse than memory cells, and major contributions to the alloresponse seemed to be made by them. Naive or memory phenotype assignment was not possible for roughly 75-96% of proliferating CD4+ or CD8+ clones.

Per sample, 100,000 or so TCR templates underwent assay. Libraries were prepared by immunoSEQ multiplex PCR; TCRdb keeps only in-frame clonotypes and omits some of them. The data hold about 100,000 clones, with roughly 91% observed a single time. Germline lookup yields CDR1 MDHEN and CDR2 SYDVKM. The V end was cut by 6 bases, the J end by 1 base, with 8 bases between. This CDR3 spans 13 amino acids. This sequence originates from a human donor in good health. Sequenced: non-Treg CD4+ T cells sorted from blood. The chain links TRBV28 to TRBJ2-3; D remains unclear. The CDR3 region has the DNA TGTGCCAGCAGCTCCGTAGGCACAGATACGCAGTATTTT. Translated, it gives CASSSVGTDTQYF. Complete variable domain (other parts from reference TRBV28 and TRBJ2-3): DVKVTQSSRYLVKRTGEKVFLECVQDMDHENMFWYRQDPGLGLRLIYFSYDVKMKEKGDIPEGYSVSREKKERFSLILESASTNQTSMYLCASSSVGTDTQYFGPGTRLTVL.